The 30 T cell receptor beta chains reported below all come from one sample, sequenced in a study of blood T cell repertoires in COVID-19. The repertoire was sequenced with immunoSEQ multiplex PCR; TCRdb's copy has only in-frame clones and lacks some. The sample shows about 250,000 clones, 88% of them seen only once. The sequencing input was PBMCs or T cells enriched from blood (not recorded which). These receptors were collected from a woman in her forties or fifties who had recovered from COVID-19.

The gene calls are TRBV5-6 and TRBJ1-2; tentatively, D is TRBD1 (5 bases). This CDR3 has 12 amino acids. From germline, CDR1 is SGHDT and CDR2 YYEEEE. V dropped 5 bases and J dropped 2 bases, with 7 bases sitting between them. This CDR3 is CASSPGNYGYTF. CDR3 DNA: TGTGCCAGCAGTCCAGGGAACTATGGCTACACCTTC.

The chain combines TRBV4-3 with TRBJ1-1, with a tentative D call TRBD1 (5 bases). V was shortened by 3 bases and J by 1 base, with 9 bases between the two germline ends. Germline V gene lookup returns CDR1 LGHNA and CDR2 YSLEER. This CDR3 has 14 residues. The CDR3 reads CASSHGRENTEAFF. The CDR3 bases are TGCGCCAGCAGCCATGGCAGGGAGAACACTGAAGCTTTCTTT.

The chain employs TRBV7-8 and TRBJ2-3; 7 bases align to TRBD2. The germline CDR1 and CDR2 sequences are SGHVS and FQNEAQ. This CDR3 region has 18 residues. Losses at the gene ends were 2 bases for V and 6 bases for J; bases not matched to a gene: 17. The CDR3 sequence is CASSLPERLAARRDTQYF. CDR3 sequence (DNA): TGTGCCAGCAGCTTACCGGAACGCCTAGCGGCGAGGCGTGATACGCAGTATTTT.

The chain joins TRBV7-9 to TRBJ2-1; D might be TRBD1 (5 bases). The germline V and J ends were trimmed by 2 bases and 7 bases, with 15 bases remaining between them. CDR3 size: 15 residues. Germline CDR1 is SEHNR and CDR2 is FQNEAQ (reference sequence). CDR3 DNA sequence: TGTGCCAGCAGCTTATCCTCAGGGCCGAGGAATGAGCAGTTCTTC. This codes for CASSLSSGPRNEQFF.

The V and J genes are TRBV4-2 and TRBJ2-7; 12 bases align to TRBD2. V lost 3 bases, J lost 2 bases, and 5 bases stayed unmatched. Germline values: CDR1 LGHNA, CDR2 YNFKEQ. The CDR3 spans 16 residues. The CDR3 nucleotides read TGTGCCAGCAGCCAGGCGACTAGCGGGAGAACCTACGAGCAGTACTTC. Encoded protein: CASSQATSGRTYEQYF.

The sample holds one count of this clone. The DNA for the CDR3 is TGTGCCAGCAGCCGGGCCGGTCTGATGGCCTACGAGCAGTACTTC. Residues: CASSRAGLMAYEQYF. This sequence joins TRBV6-2 or TRBV6-3 and TRBJ2-7; D uncertain. Trimming left V 6 bases short and J 2 bases short, with 17 bases between. The CDR3 runs to 15 residues. The germline CDR1 and CDR2 sequences are MNHEY and SVGEGT.

The gene calls are TRBV7-9 and TRBJ1-4, with a weak D call TRBD1 (5 bases). Trimming pared 5 bases from V and 8 bases from J, leaving 15 bases between. The CDR3 totals 14 residues. Germline V gene sequence: CDR1 SEHNR, CDR2 FQNEAQ (reference sequence). The CDR3 bases are TGTGCCAGCAGCCGGTCGGGGGGTACGGAAAAACTGTTTTTT. Its protein is CASSRSGGTEKLFF.

As concerns this clone: The sample carries other DNA sequences with the same CDR3. The V and J genes are TRBV7-2 and TRBJ1-5; D uncertain. The CDR3 extends over 14 amino acids. Germline V gives CDR1 SGHTA, CDR2 FQGNSA. The V gene lost 1 base and the J gene lost 1 base, with 5 bases spanning the gap. The CDR3: CASSLDSSNQPQHF. Here the CDR3 DNA reads TGTGCCAGCAGCTTAGACAGCAGCAATCAGCCCCAGCATTTT.

The rearrangement links TRBV11-2 to TRBJ2-3; 11 positions match TRBD2. CDR1 SGHAT and CDR2 FQNNGV come from the germline V gene. The CDR3 covers 15 residues. Unmatched junction bases numbered 5, after V lost 3 bases and J lost 6 bases. CDR3 bases: TGTGCCAGCAGCTTCACTAGCGGGAGTCCTGATACGCAGTATTTT. Amino acid sequence: CASSFTSGSPDTQYF.

This clone occurred once. CDR3 sequence reads: CASSSPGGGPGELFF. CDR3 DNA sequence: TGTGCCAGCAGTTCTCCGGGGGGAGGGCCCGGGGAGCTGTTTTTT. The V call is TRBV28, the J call TRBJ2-2; 7 bases fit TRBD2. J gave up 6 bases and V 4 bases, and 8 bases lay outside the gene matches. The CDR3 covers 15 residues. Germline lookup yields CDR1 MDHEN and CDR2 SYDVKM. Full variable domain (missing parts from reference TRBV28 and TRBJ2-2): DVKVTQSSRYLVKRTGEKVFLECVQDMDHENMFWYRQDPGLGLRLIYFSYDVKMKEKGDIPEGYSVSREKKERFSLILESASTNQTSMYLCASSSPGGGPGELFFGEGSRLTVL.

The J gene is TRBJ1-5, the V gene TRBV27, with D perhaps matching TRBD1 (6 bases). The CDR3 consists of 13 residues. Trimming took 5 bases from V and 5 from J, leaving 10 bases between them. Germline CDR1 MNHEY, CDR2 SMNVEV (reference sequence). This CDR3 is CASSQQGYQPQHF. The CDR3 bases are TGTGCCAGCAGTCAACAGGGTTATCAGCCCCAGCATTTT.

This sequence joins TRBV7-9 and TRBJ1-2; the match to TRBD1 covers 11 bases. Losses at the gene ends were 3 bases for V and 6 bases for J; bases not matched to a gene: 6. The CDR3 totals 15 residues. Per the germline V gene, CDR1 is SEHNR and CDR2 is FQNEAQ (reference sequence). The CDR3 DNA sequence: TGTGCCAGCAGCTTGATCGGGACAGGGGGAGATGGCTACACCTTC. It is translated as CASSLIGTGGDGYTF.

This clone was recorded a few times. The chain carries TRBV28 and TRBJ1-4; tentative D call: TRBD1 (5 bases). CDR3 size: 15 residues. V dropped 4 bases and J dropped 8 bases, with 17 bases sitting between them. Germline CDR1 reads MDHEN; CDR2 reads SYDVKM. CDR3: CASSYGGATGEKLFF. CDR3 DNA sequence: TGTGCCAGCAGTTACGGAGGGGCGACGGGGGAAAAACTGTTTTTT.

The rearrangement links TRBV21-1 to TRBJ2-5; the D call of TRBD2 is as the table states it, not checked on the DNA. TRBV21-1 is recorded as a pseudogene. The CDR3 runs to 17 residues. CDR3 residues: CASSKLIAGGPGETQYF. The CDR3 nucleotides are TGTGCCAGCAGCAAACTAATAGCGGGAGGGCCCGGAGAGACCCAGTACTTC.

The chain joins TRBV3-1 (or the pseudogene TRBV3-2) to TRBJ1-3; no firm D call. Trimming took 0 bases from V and 9 from J, leaving 18 bases between them. The CDR3 is made up of 16 amino acids. CDR1 and CDR2 (germline): LGHDT, YNNKEL (reference sequence). CDR3 nucleotide sequence: TGTGCCAGCAGCCAAGATAATTCTTTCCCCGTCGGCACCATATATTTT. Residues: CASSQDNSFPVGTIYF.

The chain has TRBV20-1 and TRBJ2-3, with 8 positions matching TRBD2. J lost 6 bases, V lost 3 bases, and 14 bases had no gene match. The germline CDR1 and CDR2 sequences are DFQATT and SNEGSKA (reference sequence). The CDR3 has 16 residues. This chain's CDR3 is CSASTPLAGKADTQYF. The CDR3 DNA reads TGCAGTGCTAGTACCCCCTTAGCGGGAAAAGCCGATACGCAGTATTTT.

The gene calls are TRBV27 and TRBJ1-5; D is unclear. Trimming stripped 2 bases from V and 1 base from J, with 3 bases between. The CDR3 is 13 amino acids. Germline V gene sequence: CDR1 MNHEY, CDR2 SMNVEV (reference sequence). The CDR3 reads CASSLGSNQPQHF. CDR3 DNA: TGTGCCAGCAGTTTAGGCAGCAATCAGCCCCAGCATTTT.

The chain couples TRBV28 to TRBJ2-2, with D maybe TRBD1 (6 bases). Trimming took 6 bases from V and 3 from J, leaving 26 bases between them. This CDR3 contains 19 residues. Germline CDR1 and CDR2: MDHEN and SYDVKM. CDR3 region: CASRSDRGINRVDTGELFF. The CDR3 DNA is TGTGCCAGCAGATCTGACCGTGGAATTAACAGGGTGGACACCGGGGAGCTGTTTTTT.

This chain joins TRBV9 and TRBJ2-4, with D tentatively TRBD2 (6 bases). The CDR3 is 14 residues long. The V gene's germline CDR1 is SGDLS and CDR2 YYNGEE. The ends were cut back, 0 bases at V and 8 bases at J, with 12 bases in the middle. The CDR3 DNA is TGTGCCAGCAGCGTAGTCGATAGCGGTTACATTCAGTACTTC. It encodes CASSVVDSGYIQYF.

The chain has TRBV28 and TRBJ2-7; 7 nucleotides match TRBD1. This CDR3 is built from 14 residues. Germline V CDR1 and CDR2: MDHEN, SYDVKM. Trimming removed 5 bases from V and 2 bases from J; junction bases left unmatched: 6. CDR3 DNA sequence: TGTGCCAGCAGTACCCCGGGACAGCCCTACGAGCAGTACTTC. Translation gives CASSTPGQPYEQYF.

This clone has a handful of counts. This sequence joins TRBV11-2 and TRBJ2-1; 9 nucleotides agree with TRBD2. This CDR3 spans 19 amino acids. V was pared by 4 bases and J by 2 bases, with 15 bases of the junction left unmatched. Germline lookup yields CDR1 SGHAT and CDR2 FQNNGV. CDR3 coding DNA: TGTGCCAGCAGCTCCTATAAAATTAAGACTAGCGGCGCCTACAATGAGCAGTTCTTC. Translation: CASSSYKIKTSGAYNEQFF. The full variable domain, completed using reference TRBV11-2 and TRBJ2-1, is EAGVAQSPRYKIIEKRQSVAFWCNPISGHATLYWYQQILGQGPKLLIQFQNNGVVDDSQLPKDRFSAERLKGVDSTLKIQPAKLEDSAVYLCASSSYKIKTSGAYNEQFFGPGTRLTVL.

The chain recombines TRBV6-2 or TRBV6-3 with TRBJ1-5; D not resolved. Trimming took 5 bases from V and 4 from J, leaving 18 bases between them. This CDR3 is built from 16 residues. Germline CDR1 and CDR2: MNHEY and SVGEGT. CDR3 region: CASSTGGWDANQPQHF. The CDR3 DNA reads as TGTGCCAGCAGTACGGGAGGGTGGGATGCAAATCAGCCCCAGCATTTT.

J is TRBJ1-2 and V is TRBV28; tentatively, D is TRBD1 (6 bases). The CDR3 runs 17 residues. The V gene's germline CDR1 is MDHEN and CDR2 SYDVKM. V gave up 6 bases and J gave up 1 base, with 21 bases separating them. In DNA, the CDR3 is TGTGCCAGCAGCCCCTCGAGGGGACAACCCATTAACTATGGCTACACCTTC. This translates into CASSPSRGQPINYGYTF.

V and J are TRBV2 and TRBJ1-5; D is possibly TRBD1 (6 bases). Germline values: CDR1 SNHLY, CDR2 FYNNEI. This CDR3 comprises 15 residues. The ends were cut back, 2 bases at V and 2 bases at J, with 10 bases in the middle. CDR3 coding DNA: TGTGCCAGCAGTGAACAGGGGATTGGCAATCAGCCCCAGCATTTT. This translates into CASSEQGIGNQPQHF.

The V call is TRBV24-1, the J call TRBJ1-6, with D unclear. Looked up from germline, CDR1 is KGHDR and CDR2 is SFDVKD. This CDR3 contains 16 residues. V was clipped by 8 bases and J by 5 bases, with 18 bases between them. The CDR3 loop reads CATIHRRQKNNSPLHF. CDR3 nucleotide sequence: TGTGCCACCATTCACAGACGGCAGAAAAATAATTCACCCCTCCACTTT.

The gene calls are TRBV30 and TRBJ1-5; 10 positions agree with TRBD1. The CDR3 length is 13 residues. V was clipped by 3 bases and J by 5 bases; unmatched bases: 1. Germline assignment: CDR1 GTSNPN and CDR2 SVGIG (reference sequence). Written as DNA, the CDR3 is TGTGCCTGGAGGGGGACAGGGGATCAGCCCCAGCATTTT. Translating gives CAWRGTGDQPQHF.

Worth noting for this clone: The sample contains more than one DNA sequence encoding this CDR3. The chain's CDR3 is CASSPPGTGQETQYF. For the CDR3, the DNA is TGTGCCAGCTCACCCCCCGGGACAGGCCAAGAGACCCAGTACTTC. This chain joins TRBV18 and TRBJ2-5, with TRBD1 matching 8 bases. This CDR3 is built from 15 residues. Germline CDR1 reads KGHSH; CDR2 reads LQKENI. Germline trimming cut 3 bases from V and 1 base from J; bases unmatched to any gene: 4.

The chain links TRBV28 to TRBJ2-3; TRBD2 might be the D (6 bases). V lost 3 bases, J lost 1 base, and 8 bases lay in between. CDR1 MDHEN and CDR2 SYDVKM come from the germline V gene. There are 14 residues in the CDR3. The CDR3 is CASSFVAGTDTQYF. CDR3 DNA sequence: TGTGCCAGCAGTTTTGTAGCGGGCACAGATACGCAGTATTTT.

This clone appeared once. This chain connects TRBV28 to TRBJ2-7; 11 positions match TRBD2. With 6 bases clipped from V and 4 bases from J, the junction kept 5 bases outside the gene matches. CDR1 and CDR2 (germline): MDHEN, SYDVKM. This CDR3 spans 14 amino acids. This CDR3 reads CASRPGLAVYEQYF. In DNA form, the CDR3 reads TGTGCCAGCAGGCCGGGACTAGCGGTATACGAGCAGTACTTC.

The CDR3 region has the DNA TGTGCCAGCAGCTTGTATCGCGGGACTAGCACAGATACGCAGTATTTT. This translates into CASSLYRGTSTDTQYF. The rearrangement joins TRBV5-4 to TRBJ2-3, with D possibly TRBD2 on 6 matching bases. From germline, CDR1 is SGHNT and CDR2 YYREEE (reference sequence). There are 16 residues in the CDR3. Trimming removed 1 base at V and 0 bases at J, with 12 bases between.